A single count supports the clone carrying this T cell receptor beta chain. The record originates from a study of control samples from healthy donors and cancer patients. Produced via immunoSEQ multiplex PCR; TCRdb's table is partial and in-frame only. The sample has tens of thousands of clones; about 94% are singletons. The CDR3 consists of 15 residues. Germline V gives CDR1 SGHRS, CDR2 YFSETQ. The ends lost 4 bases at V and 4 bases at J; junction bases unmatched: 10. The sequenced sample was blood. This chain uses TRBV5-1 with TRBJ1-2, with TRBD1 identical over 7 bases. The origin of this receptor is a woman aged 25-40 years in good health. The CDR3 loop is CASSRTGEGGYGYTF. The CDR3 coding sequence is TGCGCCAGCAGCCGTACAGGGGAGGGAGGCTATGGCTACACCTTC.